Reported below is one T cell receptor beta chain. This sample is part of a study of blood T cell repertoires in COVID-19. Study information: The cDNA or gDNA used as material had been derived from T cells, B-cell-depleted T cells, or PBMCs.

Original analysis: The authors estimated nucleated cell counts from reference gene primer amplification. Generated by immunoSEQ multiplex PCR, the TCRdb table keeps only in-frame clones and is missing some. The DNA gave D and trimming, while V, J and clone size come from that table. In the table there are tens of thousands of clones, around 88% of which are singletons. Germline V CDR1 and CDR2: SGHRS, YFSETQ. The V and J ends lost 4 bases and 7 bases, in that order; junction bases with no gene match: 10. CDR3 length: 14 amino acids. The specimen was peripheral blood. This receptor was identified in a woman older than 75 with active or convalescent COVID-19. The V call is TRBV5-1, the J call TRBJ1-2; 7 bases are shared with TRBD1. The chain's CDR3 is CASSLYDRAPGYTF. The DNA of the CDR3 is TGCGCCAGCAGCCTCTACGACAGGGCCCCTGGCTACACCTTC.